This T cell receptor beta chain emerged from a study of cytomegalovirus exposure and HLA in healthy donors. Primers for the PCR totalled 60 Vbeta and 13 Jbeta. Method: immunoSEQ multiplex PCR; TCRdb's copy keeps in-frame clones and lacks some. The table shows under 200,000 clones, with more than 60% occurring only once. This clone appeared a single time. Its antigen is unidentified. CDR1 SQVTM and CDR2 ANQGSEA come from the germline V gene. V lost 4 bases to trimming and J lost 8 bases; unmatched junction nucleotides: 10. The CDR3 runs to 13 residues. Whole-study findings and limits: Among the CMV-associated chains, a few were confirmed in vitro as specific for CMV antigens. Later on, an analysis tied 15,000 to 20,000 TCR beta sequences to HLA alleles at 0.05 false discovery rate. Most of the CMV-associated TCR beta chains (in a later analysis) appeared to be HLA-restricted.

This receptor was obtained from a middle-aged man in good health and CMV-seronegative. Material: PBMCs. The V and J genes are TRBV29-1 and TRBJ1-2, with 7 bases aligning to TRBD1. The CDR3: CSVGDSPLWGYTF. CDR3 nucleotides: TGCAGCGTTGGGGACAGCCCTTTATGGGGCTACACCTTC.